The clone carrying this TCR beta chain came up a few times. The data were taken from a study of human T cells and chemical hapten exposure. Deletions cut 4 bases from V and 4 bases from J, with 14 bases between. Germline V CDR1 and CDR2: SGHTA, FQGNSA. The CDR3 extends over 15 amino acids. TCRdb reprocessed the RACE reads via MiXCR and lists one record per CDR3 protein. The sample has tens of thousands of distinct CDR3 sequences; approximately 9.9% are singletons. The time point denotes: pre-sensitization, week 0. Specified treatment: therapeutic diphenylcyclopropenone sensitization with weekly scalp DPC. Each patch test followed a blood draw. RNA extraction used unfractionated whole blood as the source of total RNA.

The chain joins TRBV7-2 to TRBJ2-1, with D unresolved. The sample consisted of whole blood, taken in connection with sensitization to the hapten diphenylcyclopropenone (DPC). The source is a woman in her 40s with alopecia areata. Some clones in this sample may be carry-over from other donors' samples. The CDR3 coding sequence is TGTGCCAGCAGCTCCTCTCGGGTAGGGTACAATGAGCAGTTCTTC. Its protein is CASSSSRVGYNEQFF.